This TCR beta chain was sequenced in a study of T-cell memory formation after mild COVID-19. Whole-study results and caveats: Certain responding clones were present in pre-infection memory, suggesting participation of cross-reactive memory.

There are a few counts of this clonotype. Its target is unknown. The V gene's germline CDR1 is MGHRA and CDR2 YSYEKL. The CDR3 has 17 residues. Deletions cut 1 base from V and 8 bases from J, with 23 bases between. TCRdb reprocessed the 5' RACE reads with MiXCR, giving one entry per CDR3 protein. The profile shows under 400,000 distinct CDR3 sequences, 25% to 30% of them singletons. V gene TRBV4-1 combines with J gene TRBJ1-1, with D possibly being TRBD1 (6 bases). This clonotype was obtained from an adult woman who had mild COVID-19 (a few samples of this study predate the infection). Cell type and time point are not known. The sample was PBMCs or a T cell subset sorted from them (not recorded which). CDR3 residues: CASSQAKSPGAGEEAFF. The CDR3 DNA sequence: TGCGCCAGCAGCCAAGCCAAGTCGCCCGGGGCAGGGGAGGAAGCTTTCTTT.